In this sample, the clone carrying this T cell receptor beta chain turned up a few times. The sample originates from a study of T cells in narcolepsy. The CDR3 consists of 15 residues. Germline CDR1 and CDR2: SEHNR and FQNEAQ (reference sequence). V trimming: 5 bases; J trimming: 6 bases; junction bases outside the gene matches: 10. The method was immunoSEQ multiplex PCR; TCRdb's version includes in-frame clones alone and lacks a portion of them. Of tens of thousands of clones listed, around 78% are singletons. The chain has TRBV7-9 and TRBJ1-2, with 9 bases matching TRBD1. The sample was CD45RA- memory CD4+ T cells from PBMCs. This sequence originates from a human donor with narcolepsy. The DNA of the CDR3 is TGTGCCAGCAGCCGAGGGACAGGGAGACTTGATGGCTACACCTTC. This gives the protein CASSRGTGRLDGYTF.